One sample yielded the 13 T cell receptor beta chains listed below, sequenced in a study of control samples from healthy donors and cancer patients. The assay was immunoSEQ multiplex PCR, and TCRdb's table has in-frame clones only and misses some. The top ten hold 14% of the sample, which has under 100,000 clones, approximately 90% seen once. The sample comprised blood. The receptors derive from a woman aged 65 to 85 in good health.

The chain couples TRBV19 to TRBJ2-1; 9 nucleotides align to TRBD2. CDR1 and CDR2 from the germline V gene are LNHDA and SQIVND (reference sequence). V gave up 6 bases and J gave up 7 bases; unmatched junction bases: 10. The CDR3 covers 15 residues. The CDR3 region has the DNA TGTGCCAGTAGAGTTTCTAGCGGGACATGGAATGAGCAGTTCTTC. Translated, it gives CASRVSSGTWNEQFF. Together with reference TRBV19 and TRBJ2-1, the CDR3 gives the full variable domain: DGGITQSPKYLFRKEGQNVTLSCEQNLNHDAMYWYRQDPGQGLRLIYYSQIVNDFQKGDIAEGYSVSREKKESFPLTVTSAQKNPTAFYLCASRVSSGTWNEQFFGPGTRLTVL.

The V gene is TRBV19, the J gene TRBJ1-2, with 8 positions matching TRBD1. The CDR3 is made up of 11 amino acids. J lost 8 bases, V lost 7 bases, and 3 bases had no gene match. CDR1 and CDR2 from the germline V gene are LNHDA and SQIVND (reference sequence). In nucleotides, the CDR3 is TGTGCCAGTACAGGGGGCAGAGGCTACACCTTC. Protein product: CASTGGRGYTF. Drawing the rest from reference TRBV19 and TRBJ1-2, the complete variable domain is DGGITQSPKYLFRKEGQNVTLSCEQNLNHDAMYWYRQDPGQGLRLIYYSQIVNDFQKGDIAEGYSVSREKKESFPLTVTSAQKNPTAFYLCASTGGRGYTFGSGTRLTVV.

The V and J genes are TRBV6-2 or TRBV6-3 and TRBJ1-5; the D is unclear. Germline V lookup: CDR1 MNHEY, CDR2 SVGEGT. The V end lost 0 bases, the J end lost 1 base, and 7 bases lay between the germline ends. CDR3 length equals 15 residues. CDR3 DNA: TGTGCCAGCAGTTACTCGCAGCTAAGCAATCAGCCCCAGCATTTT. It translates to CASSYSQLSNQPQHF.

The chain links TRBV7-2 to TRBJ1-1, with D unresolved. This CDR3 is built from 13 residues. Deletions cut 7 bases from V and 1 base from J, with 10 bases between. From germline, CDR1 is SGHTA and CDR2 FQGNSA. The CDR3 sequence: CASKGLRNTEAFF. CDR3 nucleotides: TGTGCCAGCAAAGGTCTTCGGAACACTGAAGCTTTCTTT.

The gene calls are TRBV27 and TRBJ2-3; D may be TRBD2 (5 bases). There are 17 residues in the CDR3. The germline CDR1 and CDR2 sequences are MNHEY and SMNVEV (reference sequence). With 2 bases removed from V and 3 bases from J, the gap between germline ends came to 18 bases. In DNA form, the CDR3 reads TGTGCCAGCAGTTTAAGGAGCGATTCGCGAGGGACAGATACGCAGTATTTT. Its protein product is CASSLRSDSRGTDTQYF.

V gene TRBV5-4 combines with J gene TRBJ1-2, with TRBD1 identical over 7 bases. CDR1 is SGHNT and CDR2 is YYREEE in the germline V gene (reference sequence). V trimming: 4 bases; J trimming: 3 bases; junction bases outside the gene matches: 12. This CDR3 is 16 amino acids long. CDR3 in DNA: TGTGCCAGCAGCCCTAGGACATTTACAGGGGACTATGGCTACACCTTC. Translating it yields CASSPRTFTGDYGYTF. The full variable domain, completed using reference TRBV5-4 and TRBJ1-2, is ETGVTQSPTHLIKTRGQQVTLRCSSQSGHNTVSWYQQALGQGPQFIFQYYREEENGRGNFPPRFSGLQFPNYSSELNVNALELDDSALYLCASSPRTFTGDYGYTFGSGTRLTVV.

For the CDR3, the DNA is TGCGCCAGCAGCAACACGCCAGGTCCGTCCTACGAGCAGTACTTC. It yields the protein CASSNTPGPSYEQYF. The rearrangement joins TRBV5-1 to TRBJ2-7, with unresolved D. The germline CDR1 and CDR2 sequences are SGHRS and YFSETQ. Trimming pared 4 bases from V and 1 base from J, leaving 15 bases between. This CDR3 contains 15 residues.

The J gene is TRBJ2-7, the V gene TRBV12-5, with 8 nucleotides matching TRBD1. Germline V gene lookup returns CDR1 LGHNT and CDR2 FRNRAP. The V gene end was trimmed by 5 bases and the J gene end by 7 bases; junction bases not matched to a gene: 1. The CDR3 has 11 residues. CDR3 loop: CASGRDREQYF. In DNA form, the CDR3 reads TGTGCTAGTGGTCGGGACAGGGAGCAGTACTTC.

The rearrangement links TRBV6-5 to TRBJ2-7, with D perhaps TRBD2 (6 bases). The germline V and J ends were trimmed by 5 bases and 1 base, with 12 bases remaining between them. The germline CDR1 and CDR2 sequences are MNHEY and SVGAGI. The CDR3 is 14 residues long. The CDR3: CASSPWGLSYEQYF. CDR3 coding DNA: TGTGCCAGCAGTCCCTGGGGACTTTCCTACGAGCAGTACTTC.

For the CDR3, the DNA is TGTGCCAGCACATTCATCAGTACCACTGAAGCTTTCTTT. Protein product: CASTFISTTEAFF. This chain links TRBV13 with TRBJ1-1; no reliable D call. The germline V and J ends were trimmed by 7 bases and 4 bases, with 13 bases remaining between them. This CDR3 spans 13 amino acids. Germline CDR1 is PRHDT and CDR2 is FYEKMQ (reference sequence).

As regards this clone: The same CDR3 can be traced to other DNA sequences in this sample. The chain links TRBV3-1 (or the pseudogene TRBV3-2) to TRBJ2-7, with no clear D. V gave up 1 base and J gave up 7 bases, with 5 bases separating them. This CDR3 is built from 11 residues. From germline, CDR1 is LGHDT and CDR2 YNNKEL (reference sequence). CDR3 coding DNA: TGTGCCAGCAGCCAAGCAACGGAGCAGTACTTC. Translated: CASSQATEQYF.

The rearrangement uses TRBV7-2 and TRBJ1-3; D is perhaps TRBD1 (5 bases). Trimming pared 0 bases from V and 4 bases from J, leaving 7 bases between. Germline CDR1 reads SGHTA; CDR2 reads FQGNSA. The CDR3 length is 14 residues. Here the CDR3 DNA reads TGTGCCAGCAGCTTAGCAGGGGTCGGAAACACCATATATTTT. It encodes CASSLAGVGNTIYF.

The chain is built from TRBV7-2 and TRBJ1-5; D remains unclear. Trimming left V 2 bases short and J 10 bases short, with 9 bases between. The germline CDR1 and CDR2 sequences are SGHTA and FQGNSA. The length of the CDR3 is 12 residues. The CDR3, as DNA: TGTGCCAGCAGCTTACAACCGGGACCCCAGCATTTT. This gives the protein CASSLQPGPQHF.